This T cell receptor (beta chain) was captured by sequencing in a study of blood T cell repertoires in COVID-19. Participants' own reports of clinical history determined their cohort assignment. In the original workflow: Amplification of reference gene primers was used by the study to estimate nucleated cell counts. The table came from immunoSEQ multiplex PCR; TCRdb's copy has only in-frame clones and leaves some out. V, J and clone size are taken as reported in that table, and D and trimming were inferred from the DNA itself. The repertoire holds roughly 250,000 clones, with roughly 93% as singletons. The J segment lost 4 bases and the V segment lost 4 bases, leaving 8 bases of the junction unmatched. This CDR3 contains 17 residues. Germline loops: CDR1 MNHEY, CDR2 SMNVEV (reference sequence).

This TCR was sampled from a woman aged 40-49 years with acute COVID-19. This chain connects TRBV27 to TRBJ1-3; 12 nucleotides align to TRBD1. Sequenced material: PBMCs or T cells enriched from blood (not recorded which). The CDR3: CASSSGTGGASGNTIYF. CDR3 DNA sequence: TGTGCCAGCAGTTCCGGGACAGGGGGCGCCTCGGGAAACACCATATATTTT.